This T cell receptor (beta chain) came from a study of blood T cells in healthy people across ages. Background on the study: There was about one barcoded beta molecule captured by template switching per two T cells.

A second PCR, run for about 7 to 11 cycles, used a sample-barcoded 5' primer plus a J-beta primer mix. From the 5' RACE reads, TCRdb called clonotypes with MiXCR, one entry per CDR3 protein. The table shows about 680,000 distinct CDR3 sequences, with 49% occurring only once. V shed 7 bases, J shed 0 bases, and the junction held 3 bases outside the gene matches. The CDR3 extends over 13 amino acids. The germline gives CDR1 DFQATT, CDR2 SNEGSKA (reference sequence). Donor samples were obtained from healthy Caucasian individuals from Russia, aged about 6 to 90. They isolated at least 6 million PBMCs from each sample. Samples each yielded at least 6 micrograms of total RNA.

Sequencing was done on a sample of blood. This sequence was found in a woman aged 55-70 years in good health. The V gene is TRBV20-1, the J gene TRBJ2-3; 8 nucleotides align to TRBD1. CDR3 nucleotide sequence: TGCAGTGGGCGACAGGGGAGCACAGATACGCAGTATTTT. As protein: CSGRQGSTDTQYF.